These 5 T cell receptor beta chains came from one sample sequenced in a study of CXCR3-negative and CXCR3-positive naive CD8 T cells. The libraries of TRB cDNA were constructed through 5' RACE using UMI labels. TCRdb reprocessed the 5' RACE reads and stores each CDR3 protein as one record, lacking DNA. This table holds several thousand distinct CDR3 sequences. Sample: naive CXCR3- CD8+ T cells from blood. The sample's subset: CD45RO-CCR7+CD27+CD95- naive CD8+ T cells lacking CXCR3 (TNR3-). Receptors originate from a human donor in good health. Some clones in this sample may be carry-over from other donors' samples.

This clonotype shows up as medium-sized by frequency. The chain is built from TRBV6-2 or TRBV6-3 and TRBJ2-3. CDR1 is MNHEY and CDR2 is SVGEGT in the germline V gene. This CDR3 has 15 amino acids. The chain's CDR3 is CASSLFGGSTDTQYF.

The gene calls are TRBV12-3 or TRBV12-4 and TRBJ2-3; TCRdb's D call, TRBD2, is unchecked because there is no DNA. The CDR3 covers 14 residues. CDR3 region: CASSFGGSTDTQYF.

The chain is built from TRBV21-1 and TRBJ1-5; TCRdb outputs TRBD1, but without DNA this stays unchecked. TRBV21-1 is marked as a pseudogene. CDR3 length: 18 amino acids. This chain's CDR3 is CASSKALRGGYSNQPQHF.

V gene TRBV5-4 combines with J gene TRBJ1-5; TCRdb's assignment of TRBD1 cannot be checked, as there is no DNA. The CDR3 spans 17 residues. The germline CDR1 and CDR2 sequences are SGHNT and YYREEE (reference sequence). This CDR3 is CASSRYPGRGGNQPQHF.

V and J are TRBV29-1 and TRBJ2-3; absent DNA, TCRdb's TRBD2 call cannot be checked. The CDR3 is made up of 12 amino acids. The germline V gene encodes CDR1 SQVTM and CDR2 ANQGSEA. The CDR3 sequence: CSVELVEDTQYF.